This TCR beta chain was profiled in a study of T cells after yellow fever vaccination. This clonotype was observed a handful of times. Universal primer sites and UMIs were introduced during 5'RACE template-switching synthesis of TCR cDNA. TCRdb called the 5' RACE reads again in MiXCR, with one record for every CDR3 protein. The sample lists about 370,000 distinct CDR3 sequences, under 14% seen once, with more than 15% in the top ten. The V gene lost 0 bases and the J gene lost 1 base, with 7 bases spanning the gap. CDR3 length: 14 residues. CDR1 DFQATT and CDR2 SNEGSKA come from the germline V gene (reference sequence).

The origin of this receptor is a man aged 18 to 29 who received the YFV17D yellow fever vaccine. V and J are TRBV20-1 and TRBJ1-5, with D unclear. The sequences come from PBMCs, collected on the day of the first yellow fever vaccination. The CDR3 sequence is CSARDPTSNQPQHF. In DNA, the CDR3 is TGCAGTGCTAGAGATCCCACGAGCAATCAGCCCCAGCATTTT.